These 9 T cell receptor beta chains were all obtained from the same sample, sequenced in a study of T cell changes during pregnancy in multiple sclerosis. The method was immunoSEQ multiplex PCR; TCRdb's version includes in-frame clones alone and lacks a portion of them. Counted here are around 47,000 clones, approximately 96% occurring once; the ten biggest clones make up 0.85% to 1%. This specimen consisted of peripheral blood, obtained in the second trimester of pregnancy. Every receptor here comes from a female donor with multiple sclerosis, enrolled in a pregnancy study.

V and J are TRBV7-3 and TRBJ2-4, with 8 bases fitting TRBD1. CDR1 is SGHTA, CDR2 FQGTGA, per germline. The ends lost 5 bases at V and 3 bases at J; junction bases unmatched: 6. This CDR3 is 15 amino acids long. The CDR3 DNA reads as TGTGCCAGCAGCCCAGGGGGCTACAGCAAAAACATTCAGTACTTC. It specifies CASSPGGYSKNIQYF.

The V gene is TRBV9, the J gene TRBJ2-7, with 7 bases aligning to TRBD1. Germline CDR1 and CDR2: SGDLS and YYNGEE. The CDR3 is 15 amino acids. J gave up 5 bases and V 2 bases, and 10 bases lay outside the gene matches. CDR3 sequence reads: CASSVRGMITNEQYF. CDR3 nucleotides: TGTGCCAGCAGCGTCAGGGGGATGATCACTAACGAGCAGTACTTC.

This chain uses TRBV10-3 with TRBJ1-6; 8 bases map to TRBD1. Per germline, CDR1 ENHRY and CDR2 SYGVKD. This CDR3 has 14 amino acids. Trimming at V came to 6 bases and at J to 10 bases, leaving 8 bases not matched to a gene. The CDR3 reads CAISLGQGGSPLHF. CDR3 nucleotides: TGTGCCATCAGCCTAGGACAGGGCGGATCACCCCTCCACTTT.

The chain couples TRBV2 to TRBJ1-1; 8 positions agree with TRBD1. In germline, CDR1 is SNHLY, CDR2 FYNNEI. This CDR3 has 13 residues. Trimming took 8 bases from V and 3 from J; bases not matched to a gene: 5. CDR3 DNA: TGTGCCAGCGGCAGGGGGCAGTACACTGAAGCTTTCTTT. The encoded protein is CASGRGQYTEAFF.

The V gene is TRBV4-1, the J gene TRBJ1-2; a possible D gene is TRBD1 (5 bases). This CDR3 has 17 amino acids. The germline V gene has CDR1 MGHRA and CDR2 YSYEKL. V dropped 0 bases and J dropped 1 base, with 15 bases sitting between them. The CDR3 nucleotides read TGCGCCAGCAGCCAAGAGATGCAGGGAACCCTTAACTATGGCTACACCTTC. Translation gives CASSQEMQGTLNYGYTF.

The chain links TRBV19 to TRBJ2-7, with 8 bases fitting TRBD2. The germline gives CDR1 LNHDA, CDR2 SQIVND (reference sequence). The CDR3 sequence is 16 residues long. Trimming cost V 1 base and J 0 bases; bases outside gene matches: 5. The CDR3 loop reads CASSIVAGGASYEQYF. The CDR3 nucleotides read TGTGCCAGTAGTATAGTTGCGGGGGGCGCCTCCTACGAGCAGTACTTC.

The chain is built from TRBV5-1 and TRBJ2-5; TRBD2 might be the D (5 bases). The V and J ends lost 2 bases and 3 bases respectively, with 11 bases between them. From germline, CDR1 is SGHRS and CDR2 YFSETQ. The CDR3 sequence is 14 residues long. The DNA for the CDR3 is TGCGCCAGCAGCTTAGGACTCAACGAAGAGACCCAGTACTTC. As protein: CASSLGLNEETQYF.

V and J are TRBV19 and TRBJ2-7, with D unresolved. V gave up 5 bases and J gave up 2 bases, with 10 bases separating them. This CDR3 is 13 amino acids long. Looked up from germline, CDR1 is LNHDA and CDR2 is SQIVND (reference sequence). CDR3 DNA: TGTGCCAGTAGTGAGGCCGGCCCCTACGAGCAGTACTTC. Translating it yields CASSEAGPYEQYF.

The V call is TRBV30, the J call TRBJ2-5; perhaps TRBD2 as D (6 bases). V lost 4 bases and J lost 0, with 12 bases in between. The germline V gene encodes CDR1 GTSNPN and CDR2 SVGIG (reference sequence). The CDR3 runs 14 residues. CDR3 nucleotide sequence: TGTGCCTGGAATAGCGGCGTGTACCAAGAGACCCAGTACTTC. Amino acid sequence: CAWNSGVYQETQYF.